This T cell receptor beta chain was retrieved from a study of blood T cell repertoires in COVID-19. Assay used: immunoSEQ multiplex PCR; TCRdb lists only in-frame clones, some missing. The sample consists of about 150,000 clones, approximately 92% of them appearing once. The junction had 10 bases not matched to a gene; V was cut back by 1 base and J by 5 bases. This CDR3 region has 17 residues. Germline V CDR1 and CDR2: LGHNA, YNFKEQ. The sample comprised peripheral blood. The V call is TRBV4-2, the J call TRBJ2-5; 10 bases align to TRBD2. This clonotype was sampled from a man between 18 and 29 years old with COVID-19, enrolled during active disease. For the CDR3, the DNA is TGTGCCAGCAGCCAAGGGGCTAGCGGGAGAGGCGGGGAGACCCAGTACTTC. Its protein is CASSQGASGRGGETQYF.